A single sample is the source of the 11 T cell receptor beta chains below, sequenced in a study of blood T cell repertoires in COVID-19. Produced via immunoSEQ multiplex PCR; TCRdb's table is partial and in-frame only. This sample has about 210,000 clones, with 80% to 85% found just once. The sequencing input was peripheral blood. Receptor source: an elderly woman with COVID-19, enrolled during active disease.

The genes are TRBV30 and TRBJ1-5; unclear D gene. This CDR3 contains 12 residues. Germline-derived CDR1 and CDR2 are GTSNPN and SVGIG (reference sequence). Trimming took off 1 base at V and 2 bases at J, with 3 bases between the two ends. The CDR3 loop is CAWSGGNQPQHF. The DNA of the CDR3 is TGTGCCTGGAGTGGAGGCAATCAGCCCCAGCATTTT.

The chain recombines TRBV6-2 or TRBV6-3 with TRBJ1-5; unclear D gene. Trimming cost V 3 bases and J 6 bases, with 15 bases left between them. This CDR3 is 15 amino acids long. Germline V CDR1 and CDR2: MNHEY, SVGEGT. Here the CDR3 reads CASSYGGFDSQPQHF. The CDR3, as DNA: TGTGCCAGCAGTTATGGCGGGTTTGATAGTCAGCCCCAGCATTTT.

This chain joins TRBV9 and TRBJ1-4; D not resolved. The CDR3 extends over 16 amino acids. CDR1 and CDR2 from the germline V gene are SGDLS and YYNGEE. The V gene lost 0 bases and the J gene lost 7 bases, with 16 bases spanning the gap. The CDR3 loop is CASSVGLSAGLEKLFF. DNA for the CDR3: TGTGCCAGCAGCGTAGGCCTCTCCGCTGGGCTTGAAAAACTGTTTTTT.

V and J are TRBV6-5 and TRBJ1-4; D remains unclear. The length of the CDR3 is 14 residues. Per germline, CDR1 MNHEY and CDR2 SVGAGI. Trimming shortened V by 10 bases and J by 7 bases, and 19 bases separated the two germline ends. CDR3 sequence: CATKQARPGEKLFF. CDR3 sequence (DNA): TGTGCCACCAAACAAGCGCGTCCGGGTGAAAAACTGTTTTTT.

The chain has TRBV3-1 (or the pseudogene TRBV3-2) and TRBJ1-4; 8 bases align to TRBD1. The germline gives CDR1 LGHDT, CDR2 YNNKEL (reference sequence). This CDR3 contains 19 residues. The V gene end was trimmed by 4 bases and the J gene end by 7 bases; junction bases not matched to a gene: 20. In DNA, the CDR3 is TGTGCCAGCAGCCCGGACAGACAACCCGACAGGGGTAAGATTGAAAAACTGTTTTTT. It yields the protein CASSPDRQPDRGKIEKLFF.

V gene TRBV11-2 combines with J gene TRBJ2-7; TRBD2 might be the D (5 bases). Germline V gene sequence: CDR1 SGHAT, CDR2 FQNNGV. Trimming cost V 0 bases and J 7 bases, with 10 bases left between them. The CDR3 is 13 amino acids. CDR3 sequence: CASSLDLTGEQYF. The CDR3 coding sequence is TGTGCCAGCAGCTTAGATCTCACGGGAGAGCAGTACTTC.

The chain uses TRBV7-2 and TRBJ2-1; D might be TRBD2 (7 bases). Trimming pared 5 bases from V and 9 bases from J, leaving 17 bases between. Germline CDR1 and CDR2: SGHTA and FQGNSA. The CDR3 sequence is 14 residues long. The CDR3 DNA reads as TGTGCCAGCAGCCCGGAGGGGGGGCGCGGTGAGCAGTTCTTC. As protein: CASSPEGGRGEQFF.

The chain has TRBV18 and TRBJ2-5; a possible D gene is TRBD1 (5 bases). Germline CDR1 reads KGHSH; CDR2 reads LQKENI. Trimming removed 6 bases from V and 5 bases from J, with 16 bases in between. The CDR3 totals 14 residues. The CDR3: CASSSPPGSETQYF. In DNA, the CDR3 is TGTGCCAGCTCTTCTCCACCAGGGTCGGAGACCCAGTACTTC.

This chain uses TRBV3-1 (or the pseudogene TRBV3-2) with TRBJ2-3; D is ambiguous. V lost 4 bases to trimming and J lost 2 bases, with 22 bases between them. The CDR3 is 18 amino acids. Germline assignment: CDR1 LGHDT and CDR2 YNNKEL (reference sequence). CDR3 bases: TGTGCCAGCAGCCCCCGCCCCTCCAGCGCTCGGTACACAGATACGCAGTATTTT. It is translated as CASSPRPSSARYTDTQYF.

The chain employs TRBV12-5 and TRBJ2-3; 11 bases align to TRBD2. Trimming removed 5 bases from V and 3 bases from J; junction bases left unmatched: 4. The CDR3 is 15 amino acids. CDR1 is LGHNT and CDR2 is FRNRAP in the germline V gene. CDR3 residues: CASGLGLAETDTQYF. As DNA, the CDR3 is TGTGCTAGTGGTCTGGGACTAGCGGAGACAGATACGCAGTATTTT.

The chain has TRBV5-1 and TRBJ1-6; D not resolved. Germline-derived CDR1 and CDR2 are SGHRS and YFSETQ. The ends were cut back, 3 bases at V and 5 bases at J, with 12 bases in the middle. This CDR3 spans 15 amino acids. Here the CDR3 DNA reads TGCGCCAGCAGCTCGATGGACTCGAATAATTCACCCCTCCACTTT. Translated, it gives CASSSMDSNNSPLHF. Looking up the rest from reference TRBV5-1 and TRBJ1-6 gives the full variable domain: KAGVTQTPRYLIKTRGQQVTLSCSPISGHRSVSWYQQTPGQGLQFLFEYFSETQRNKGNFPGRFSGRQFSNSRSEMNVSTLELGDSALYLCASSSMDSNNSPLHFGNGTRLTVT.